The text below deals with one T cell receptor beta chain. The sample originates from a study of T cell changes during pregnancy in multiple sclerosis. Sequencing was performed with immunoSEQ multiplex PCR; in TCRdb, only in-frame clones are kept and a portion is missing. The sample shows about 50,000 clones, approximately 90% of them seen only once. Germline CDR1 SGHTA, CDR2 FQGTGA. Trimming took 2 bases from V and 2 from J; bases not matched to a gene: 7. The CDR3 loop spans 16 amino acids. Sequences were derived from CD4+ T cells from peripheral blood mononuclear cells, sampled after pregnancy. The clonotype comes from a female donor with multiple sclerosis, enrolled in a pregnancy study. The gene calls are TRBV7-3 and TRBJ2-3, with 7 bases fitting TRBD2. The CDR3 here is CASSLVSSGATDTQYF. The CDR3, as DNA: TGTGCCAGCAGCTTAGTCTCCAGCGGGGCCACAGATACGCAGTATTTT. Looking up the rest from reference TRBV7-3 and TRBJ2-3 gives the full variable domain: GAGVSQTPSNKVTEKGKYVELRCDPISGHTALYWYRQSLGQGPEFLIYFQGTGAADDSGLPNDRFFAVRPEGSVSTLKIQRTERGDSAVYLCASSLVSSGATDTQYFGPGTRLTVL.